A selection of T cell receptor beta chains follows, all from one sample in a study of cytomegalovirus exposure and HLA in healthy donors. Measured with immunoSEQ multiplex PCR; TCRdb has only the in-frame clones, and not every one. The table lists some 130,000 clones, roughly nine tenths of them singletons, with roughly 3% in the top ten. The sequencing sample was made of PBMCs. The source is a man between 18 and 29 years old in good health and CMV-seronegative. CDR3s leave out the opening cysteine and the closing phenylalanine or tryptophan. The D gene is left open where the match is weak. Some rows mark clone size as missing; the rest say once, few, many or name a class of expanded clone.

cdr3_aa: ASSFGDTLQETQY
d_call: .
clone_size: .
cdr3_length: 13
v_call: TRBV5-4

cdr3_aa: ASRLDRRGWEQF
d_call: .
clone_size: .
cdr3_length: 12
v_call: TRBV5-4

cdr3_aa: ASSLSAGVVNEQF
d_call: TRBD2
clone_size: .
cdr3_length: 13
v_call: TRBV4-1

cdr3_aa: ASSQDWGGGEKLF
d_call: .
clone_size: .
cdr3_length: 13
v_call: TRBV4-1

cdr3_aa: ASSTGSSEQY
d_call: .
clone_size: few
cdr3_length: 10
v_call: TRBV9

cdr3_aa: SVEDTSGGWANTGELF
d_call: TRBD2
clone_size: .
cdr3_length: 16
v_call: TRBV29-1

cdr3_aa: ASSPERARGGSTDTQY
d_call: TRBD2
clone_size: few
cdr3_length: 16
v_call: TRBV4-2

cdr3_aa: SVDSYGQNYEQY
d_call: .
clone_size: once
cdr3_length: 12
v_call: TRBV29-1

cdr3_aa: ASSYGPGGSYEQY
d_call: TRBD2
clone_size: .
cdr3_length: 13
v_call: TRBV6-6

cdr3_aa: ASSLYRSGANTGELF
d_call: .
clone_size: .
cdr3_length: 15
v_call: TRBV7-8

cdr3_aa: ASSPSWTDTQY
d_call: .
clone_size: .
cdr3_length: 11
v_call: TRBV18

cdr3_aa: AGRIGVDYEQY
d_call: .
clone_size: .
cdr3_length: 11
v_call: TRBV6-1

cdr3_aa: ASSTPTSGSWGEQY
d_call: TRBD2
clone_size: .
cdr3_length: 14
v_call: TRBV5-1

cdr3_aa: ASSEALLGTQY
d_call: .
clone_size: .
cdr3_length: 11
v_call: TRBV2